The 8 T cell receptor beta chains in this list originate from one sample, sequenced in a study of radiation and T cells in renal cell carcinoma. Indicated time point: baseline pretreatment blood. Regarding treatment: 15 Gy SBRT to primary tumor, nephrectomy 4 weeks later. Clones were sequenced by immunoSEQ multiplex PCR, and TCRdb holds only the in-frame ones, with some missing. This table holds some 120,000 clones, roughly four fifths found once. Sequencing used blood, obtained from a patient whose treatment included radiotherapy and nephrectomy. These receptors all come from a woman aged 60 to 75 with renal cell carcinoma.

The rearrangement joins TRBV19 to TRBJ1-1, with a possible D match to TRBD1 (5 bases). Trimming removed 5 bases from V and 9 bases from J, with 25 bases in between. Germline V CDR1 and CDR2: LNHDA, SQIVND (reference sequence). The CDR3 length is 16 residues. Written as DNA, the CDR3 is TGTGCCAGTAGTCCCCGTTTGGGGGTGGGATTGTTTAAAGCTTTCTTT. It specifies CASSPRLGVGLFKAFF.

The rearrangement joins TRBV19 to TRBJ1-2; 9 nucleotides line up with TRBD1. In germline, CDR1 is LNHDA, CDR2 SQIVND (reference sequence). This CDR3 has 15 amino acids. V was clipped by 7 bases and J by 1 base; unmatched bases: 7. The CDR3 is CASNLGQGFNYGYTF. CDR3 DNA: TGTGCCAGTAACTTAGGACAGGGGTTTAACTATGGCTACACCTTC.

In the case of this clone: Other DNA sequences of this sample code for an identical CDR3. J is TRBJ2-7 and V is TRBV7-9; D ambiguous. The germline V and J ends were trimmed by 0 bases and 3 bases, with 6 bases remaining between them. The CDR3 loop spans 13 amino acids. CDR1 and CDR2 from the germline V gene are SEHNR and FQNEAQ (reference sequence). This CDR3 reads CASSLAGFYEQYF. The DNA of the CDR3 is TGTGCCAGCAGCTTAGCAGGGTTCTACGAGCAGTACTTC.

V gene TRBV30 combines with J gene TRBJ2-7; D call uncertain. This CDR3 spans 12 amino acids. Germline CDR1 GTSNPN, CDR2 SVGIG (reference sequence). Trimming left V 4 bases short and J 4 bases short, with 11 bases between. The chain's CDR3 is CAWNVLGYEQYF. In nucleotides, the CDR3 is TGTGCCTGGAACGTGTTAGGGTACGAGCAGTACTTC.

The chain combines TRBV5-4 with TRBJ2-1; D may be TRBD2 (6 bases). Germline assignment: CDR1 SGHNT and CDR2 YYREEE (reference sequence). V was clipped by 0 bases and J by 8 bases, with 12 bases between them. The CDR3 contains 14 residues. CDR3 nucleotides: TGTGCCAGCAGCTTGGTGAGCCCGGGGGATGAGCAGTTCTTC. Protein sequence: CASSLVSPGDEQFF.

The rearrangement uses TRBV10-3 and TRBJ2-1, with D hard to call. Germline V CDR1 and CDR2: ENHRY, SYGVKD. The CDR3 totals 15 residues. Trimming took off 0 bases at V and 9 bases at J, with 15 bases between the two ends. The CDR3 region has the DNA TGTGCCATCAGTGAGTCGGCGCCTTCAATCAGTGAGCAGTTCTTC. Translated, it gives CAISESAPSISEQFF.

This clone occurred a few times. The chain couples TRBV10-3 to TRBJ1-1; TRBD1 matches at 8 bases. Trimming cost V 3 bases and J 0 bases; bases outside gene matches: 9. CDR3 length equals 17 residues. Germline CDR1 ENHRY, CDR2 SYGVKD. The CDR3 bases are TGTGCCATCAGTGAAATACAGGGGGTTGGCATGAACACTGAAGCTTTCTTT. Translating gives CAISEIQGVGMNTEAFF.

The V gene is TRBV19, the J gene TRBJ2-3; possibly TRBD2 for D (7 bases). V lost 3 bases and J lost 6, with 13 bases in between. Germline-derived CDR1 and CDR2 are LNHDA and SQIVND (reference sequence). CDR3 size: 14 residues. This chain's CDR3 is CASSIGGGLDTQYF. The CDR3 DNA reads TGTGCCAGTAGTATTGGGGGGGGCCTGGATACGCAGTATTTT.